The 27 T cell receptor beta chains reported below all come from one sample, sequenced in a study of T cell responses to AZD1222 COVID-19 vaccine. Repertoires were generated with immunoSEQ multiplex PCR, while TCRdb's copy carries only in-frame clones and drops some. The profile shows about 80,000 clones, roughly 85% of them singletons. The sequencing used peripheral blood, collected 28 days after the second AZD1222 dose. The receptors shown here come from an adult who received the AZD1222 COVID-19 vaccine.

The J gene is TRBJ2-2, the V gene TRBV27; a weak D match, TRBD1 (5 bases). Per the germline V gene, CDR1 is MNHEY and CDR2 is SMNVEV (reference sequence). The CDR3 sequence is 13 residues long. The V end was cut by 11 bases, the J end by 5 bases, with 15 bases between. CDR3 DNA sequence: TGTGCCGGTAGGGCAGGGCGTACCGGGGAGCTGTTTTTT. It is translated as CAGRAGRTGELFF.

The V call is TRBV28, the J call TRBJ1-3, with 7 bases matching TRBD1. The CDR3 totals 16 residues. The germline gives CDR1 MDHEN, CDR2 SYDVKM. Losses at the gene ends were 2 bases for V and 0 bases for J; bases not matched to a gene: 4. CDR3 region: CASSLGGGHSGNTIYF. In DNA, the CDR3 is TGTGCCAGCAGTTTAGGAGGGGGCCACTCTGGAAACACCATATATTTT. The full variable domain, its missing parts supplied by reference TRBV28 and TRBJ1-3, is DVKVTQSSRYLVKRTGEKVFLECVQDMDHENMFWYRQDPGLGLRLIYFSYDVKMKEKGDIPEGYSVSREKKERFSLILESASTNQTSMYLCASSLGGGHSGNTIYFGEGSWLTVV.

The V gene is TRBV6-1, the J gene TRBJ1-2; 7 bases line up with TRBD1. The trim removed 0 bases at V and 5 bases at J, leaving 9 bases unmatched. The germline V gene encodes CDR1 MNHNS and CDR2 SASEGT. The CDR3 length is 16 residues. The CDR3 DNA is TGTGCCAGCAGTGAAGCCCGGACAGGCCCTCCTTATGGCTACACCTTC. Residues: CASSEARTGPPYGYTF.

J is TRBJ1-3 and V is TRBV12-2. TRBV12-2 is noted as a pseudogene. The CDR3 totals 11 residues. CDR3 nucleotides: TGTGCAAGTCGCTCTGGAAACACCATATATTTT. It is translated as CASRSGNTIYF.

V is TRBV18 and J is TRBJ2-1; 8 bases map to TRBD2. V was clipped by 3 bases and J by 10 bases; unmatched bases: 11. Germline loops: CDR1 KGHSH, CDR2 LQKENI. The CDR3 is 15 residues long. This chain's CDR3 is CASSPLERGNWEQFF. The CDR3 DNA reads as TGTGCCAGCTCACCCCTCGAGCGGGGGAACTGGGAGCAGTTCTTC.

This clone was observed once. V gene TRBV2 combines with J gene TRBJ2-5, with a tentative D call TRBD1 (7 bases). Trimming left V 6 bases short and J 5 bases short, with 16 bases between. This CDR3 spans 14 amino acids. Germline CDR1 and CDR2: SNHLY and FYNNEI. This chain's CDR3 is CASRATGTLETQYF. CDR3 sequence (DNA): TGTGCCAGCAGAGCGACAGGGACTTTGGAGACCCAGTACTTC.

In its sample, this clone was seen once. The chain recombines TRBV7-9 with TRBJ2-7; 9 nucleotides agree with TRBD2. The CDR3 is made up of 15 amino acids. The ends lost 2 bases at V and 0 bases at J; junction bases unmatched: 2. Germline V gene sequence: CDR1 SEHNR, CDR2 FQNEAQ (reference sequence). This CDR3 is CASSLSSGVSYEQYF. The CDR3 nucleotides read TGTGCCAGCAGCTTATCTAGCGGGGTCTCCTACGAGCAGTACTTC.

The chain recombines TRBV29-1 with TRBJ1-2, with unresolved D. V was clipped by 8 bases and J by 8 bases, with 15 bases between them. Germline V CDR1 and CDR2: SQVTM, ANQGSEA. The CDR3 sequence is 11 residues long. DNA of the CDR3: TGCAGCACGGACGAACCCGGGGGCTACACCTTC. It is translated as CSTDEPGGYTF.

This clone was counted a single time. The rearrangement joins TRBV5-1 to TRBJ2-3; D ambiguous. CDR1 is SGHRS and CDR2 is YFSETQ in the germline V gene. This CDR3 region has 14 residues. V was clipped by 2 bases and J by 0 bases, with 7 bases between them. CDR3 bases: TGCGCCAGCAGCTTAGCGCTTAGCACAGATACGCAGTATTTT. Its protein is CASSLALSTDTQYF.

This chain connects TRBV5-6 to TRBJ1-1, with D unclear. Trimming removed 2 bases at V and 6 bases at J, with 17 bases between. There are 15 residues in the CDR3. Germline CDR1 SGHDT, CDR2 YYEEEE. CDR3 DNA sequence: TGTGCCAGCAGCTTTGGAGCGGGAGGTAGCGCTGAAGCTTTCTTT. Translating it yields CASSFGAGGSAEAFF.

The CDR3 coding sequence is TGTGCCAGCAGTGATCGGCCAAATACAGGGTTTGGCTACACCTTC. It codes for CASSDRPNTGFGYTF. The chain is built from TRBV6-4 and TRBJ1-2; possibly TRBD1 for D (6 bases). V dropped 3 bases and J dropped 7 bases, with 18 bases sitting between them. The germline V gene encodes CDR1 MRHNA and CDR2 SNTAGT. The CDR3 sequence is 15 residues long.

The chain uses TRBV20-1 and TRBJ1-2; the D gene is possibly TRBD1 (6 bases). Germline loops: CDR1 DFQATT, CDR2 SNEGSKA (reference sequence). The V and J ends lost 7 bases and 6 bases respectively, with 9 bases between them. The CDR3 loop spans 10 amino acids. The CDR3 loop reads CSDRVDGYTF. The CDR3 region has the DNA TGCAGTGACAGGGTAGATGGCTACACCTTC.

The chain joins TRBV7-2 to TRBJ1-5, with D maybe TRBD1 (6 bases). V was pared by 1 base and J by 2 bases, with 9 bases between. Germline V CDR1 and CDR2: SGHTA, FQGNSA. The CDR3 is 15 residues long. DNA for the CDR3: TGTGCCAGCAGCTTAGATGCAGGGGGCAATCAGCCCCAGCATTTT. This gives the protein CASSLDAGGNQPQHF.

This clone has just a few counts. V gene TRBV14 combines with J gene TRBJ1-4, with D hard to call. Germline V gene data show CDR1 as SGHDN and CDR2 as FVKESK. Trimming took off 3 bases at V and 0 bases at J, with 11 bases between the two ends. The CDR3 is 16 amino acids. CDR3 protein: CASSHTYSATNEKLFF. CDR3 bases: TGTGCCAGCAGCCATACCTACAGTGCAACTAATGAAAAACTGTTTTTT.

The rearrangement links TRBV3-1 (or the pseudogene TRBV3-2) to TRBJ2-7; 9 bases match TRBD1. Germline CDR1 LGHDT, CDR2 YNNKEL (reference sequence). V shed 1 base and J 3 bases; nucleotides not matched to a gene: 4. The CDR3 is 15 amino acids. The CDR3 nucleotides read TGTGCCAGCAGCCAAGGACAGGGGGGACTCTACGAGCAGTACTTC. Amino acid sequence: CASSQGQGGLYEQYF.

The gene calls are TRBV5-1 and TRBJ1-6; 7 nucleotides align to TRBD1. Germline V gives CDR1 SGHRS, CDR2 YFSETQ. V shed 3 bases and J 7 bases; nucleotides not matched to a gene: 10. The CDR3 is 16 amino acids. The DNA for the CDR3 is TGCGCCAGCAGCTCGAAGGGGACAGAACAGAATTCACCCCTCCACTTT. Translating gives CASSSKGTEQNSPLHF.

The chain links TRBV11-2 to TRBJ1-3, with D possibly matching TRBD1 (6 bases). The CDR3 length is 16 residues. Germline CDR1 and CDR2: SGHAT and FQNNGV. V gave up 1 base and J gave up 0 bases, with 10 bases separating them. CDR3 protein: CASSLAPGDSGNTIYF. In nucleotides, the CDR3 is TGTGCCAGCAGCTTAGCCCCAGGGGACTCTGGAAACACCATATATTTT.

This clone was recorded once. The chain has TRBV19 and TRBJ1-1; D not certain. Per the germline V gene, CDR1 is LNHDA and CDR2 is SQIVND (reference sequence). V was cut by 0 bases and J by 8 bases, with 7 bases left in between. The CDR3 extends over 12 amino acids. The CDR3 is CASSIDAGEAFF. The CDR3 DNA sequence: TGTGCCAGTAGTATAGATGCGGGAGAAGCTTTCTTT.

This sequence joins TRBV7-8 and TRBJ2-7, with TRBD2 identical over 7 bases. The CDR3 sequence is 14 residues long. CDR1 is SGHVS and CDR2 is FQNEAQ in the germline V gene. With V trimmed by 5 bases and J by 0 bases, 4 bases remained unmatched. The CDR3 DNA sequence: TGTGCCAGCAGCGTGCGGGGGAGCTCCTACGAGCAGTACTTC. It is translated as CASSVRGSSYEQYF.

To note about this clone: A much larger clone differs from this one at a single base, so this may be a read error. The genes are TRBV6-2 or TRBV6-3 and TRBJ1-1; D is undetermined. Germline V CDR1 and CDR2: MNHEY, SVGEGT. The CDR3 is 12 residues long. V lost 3 bases, J lost 0 bases, and 2 bases lay in between. The CDR3 DNA sequence: TGTGCCAGCAGTTATCTGAACACTGAAGCTTTCTTT. This codes for CASSYLNTEAFF.

The genes are TRBV28 and TRBJ1-6; D perhaps matches TRBD1 (5 bases). Trimming shortened V by 3 bases and J by 9 bases, and 15 bases separated the two germline ends. The CDR3 contains 15 residues. Germline CDR1 is MDHEN and CDR2 is SYDVKM. CDR3 sequence (DNA): TGTGCCAGCAGTTTGGCCGCGGCCAGGGTTTCACCCCTCCACTTT. Its protein is CASSLAAARVSPLHF.

A single count supports this clone. This chain joins TRBV6-5 and TRBJ1-2; 8 nucleotides agree with TRBD1. CDR3 size: 15 residues. J was trimmed by 3 bases and V by 2 bases; bases with no gene match: 5. Germline V lookup: CDR1 MNHEY, CDR2 SVGAGI. CDR3 in amino acids: CASSYATGGYYGYTF. DNA of the CDR3: TGTGCCAGCAGTTACGCCACAGGGGGGTACTATGGCTACACCTTC.

The CDR3 bases are TGCACCAGCAGCCTTGGGACTAGCGGGGTGGGGGCAGATACGCAGTATTTT. This codes for CTSSLGTSGVGADTQYF. V is TRBV1 and J is TRBJ2-3; the D call of TRBD2 is as the table states it, not checked on the DNA. TRBV1 is designated a pseudogene. CDR3 size: 17 residues.

The table lists this clone with a count of one. The V call is TRBV9, the J call TRBJ2-5, with 7 positions matching TRBD1. The junction had 3 bases not matched to a gene; V was cut back by 2 bases and J by 2 bases. This CDR3 is built from 14 residues. Germline CDR1 reads SGDLS; CDR2 reads YYNGEE. The DNA for the CDR3 is TGTGCCAGCAGCGTGGACAGGTTTCAAGAGACCCAGTACTTC. This translates into CASSVDRFQETQYF.

The chain combines TRBV9 with TRBJ2-3, with D uncertain. In germline, CDR1 is SGDLS, CDR2 YYNGEE. Trimming removed 3 bases from V and 2 bases from J, with 1 base in between. CDR3 size: 11 residues. In DNA form, the CDR3 reads TGTGCCAGCAGCGCCACAGATACGCAGTATTTT. Its protein is CASSATDTQYF.

The V gene is TRBV5-7, the J gene TRBJ1-4; D gene ambiguous. TRBV5-7 is an open reading frame, and its role is uncertain. V lost 3 bases and J lost 2, with 11 bases in between. The CDR3 has 15 residues. The CDR3 region has the DNA TGTGCCAGCAGCTACGGGAGCAGCACTAATGAAAAACTGTTTTTT. It codes for CASSYGSSTNEKLFF.

The rearrangement links TRBV24-1 to TRBJ2-5, with TRBD2 as a possible D gene (7 bases). The V and J ends lost 9 bases and 7 bases respectively, with 14 bases between them. Looked up from germline, CDR1 is KGHDR and CDR2 is SFDVKD. This CDR3 region has 12 residues. The chain's CDR3 is CATGGGPGTQYF. Written as DNA, the CDR3 is TGTGCCACCGGGGGGGGGCCCGGGACCCAGTACTTC.